This T cell receptor beta chain was observed in a study of blood T cell repertoires in COVID-19. About the study: T cells, B-cell-depleted T cells, or PBMCs supplied cDNA or gDNA.

The germline V gene encodes CDR1 SGHKS and CDR2 YYEKEE (reference sequence). CDR3 length: 15 residues. With 3 bases clipped from V and 4 bases from J, the junction kept 9 bases outside the gene matches. In the study's own analysis: Scientists estimated how many nucleated cells there were by amplifying reference gene primers. Clones were read by immunoSEQ multiplex PCR, and TCRdb kept only the in-frame ones, dropping some. V and J calls and clone size are copied from that table; D and trimming were computed from the DNA. The table records around 45,000 clones, roughly nine tenths of them present only once.

The TCR originated in a man between 70 and 80 years old with active COVID-19. The chain links TRBV5-5 to TRBJ1-1, with 7 bases fitting TRBD1. Specimen: peripheral blood. The CDR3 protein is CASSSKTGQVTEAFF. CDR3 DNA sequence: TGTGCCAGCAGCTCAAAGACAGGGCAGGTCACTGAAGCTTTCTTT.